A single sample is the source of the 19 T cell receptor beta chains below, sequenced in a study of shared clonotypes between healthy human individuals. Measured with immunoSEQ multiplex PCR; TCRdb has only the in-frame clones, and not every one. The sample has 2,500,000 or so clones; roughly 90% are singletons. Sample: naive CD4+ T cells from PBMCs. Subset: CD45RA+ positively selected. These receptors came from a man between 18 and 29 years old in good health. Some clones in this sample may be carry-over from other donors' samples.

The chain joins TRBV27 to TRBJ2-1; no reliable D call. The V end lost 3 bases, the J end lost 5 bases, and 8 bases lay between the germline ends. The CDR3 consists of 13 residues. The germline V gene encodes CDR1 MNHEY and CDR2 SMNVEV (reference sequence). CDR3 residues: CASSFMGNNEQFF. As DNA, the CDR3 is TGTGCCAGCAGTTTCATGGGCAACAATGAGCAGTTCTTC.

The V and J genes are TRBV7-6 and TRBJ2-5; D perhaps matches TRBD2 (7 bases). The V gene lost 1 base and the J gene lost 3 bases, with 15 bases spanning the gap. Per germline, CDR1 SGHVS and CDR2 FNYEAQ. The CDR3 contains 16 residues. The CDR3 coding sequence is TGTGCCAGCAGCTTAGTAAACCGGGGGGCGAAAGAGACCCAGTACTTC. It yields the protein CASSLVNRGAKETQYF.

A note on this clone: The same CDR3 is also encoded by other DNA sequences in this sample. V is TRBV28 and J is TRBJ1-3; no clear D. Trimming left V 6 bases short and J 4 bases short, with 10 bases between. This CDR3 has 13 amino acids. The germline V gene encodes CDR1 MDHEN and CDR2 SYDVKM. As DNA, the CDR3 is TGTGCCAGCAGCCTTTTTGTAGGAAACACCATATATTTT. Its protein product is CASSLFVGNTIYF.

The CDR3 is CASSINPGLAGYNEQFF. The DNA for the CDR3 is TGTGCCAGTAGTATTAATCCGGGACTAGCGGGATACAATGAGCAGTTCTTC. The chain employs TRBV19 and TRBJ2-1; TRBD2 aligns across 13 bases. CDR1 is LNHDA and CDR2 is SQIVND in the germline V gene (reference sequence). V lost 3 bases and J lost 4; bases outside the gene matches: 6. This CDR3 is built from 17 residues. The full variable domain, in which reference TRBV19 and TRBJ2-1 provide the parts outside the CDR3, is DGGITQSPKYLFRKEGQNVTLSCEQNLNHDAMYWYRQDPGQGLRLIYYSQIVNDFQKGDIAEGYSVSREKKESFPLTVTSAQKNPTAFYLCASSINPGLAGYNEQFFGPGTRLTVL.

The rearrangement links TRBV5-1 to TRBJ1-2; tentative D call: TRBD1 (5 bases). Trimming cost V 3 bases and J 6 bases, with 15 bases left between them. Germline values: CDR1 SGHRS, CDR2 YFSETQ. The CDR3 has 14 residues. The CDR3: CASSSWGGEDGYTF. In DNA, the CDR3 is TGCGCCAGCAGCTCCTGGGGGGGTGAAGATGGCTACACCTTC.

The rearrangement links TRBV19 to TRBJ1-1, with a weak D call TRBD1 (6 bases). This CDR3 comprises 14 residues. V lost 3 bases to trimming and J lost 5 bases, with 13 bases between them. Per germline, CDR1 LNHDA and CDR2 SQIVND (reference sequence). The CDR3 spells CASSIQQGRTEAFF. In DNA, the CDR3 is TGTGCCAGTAGTATTCAGCAGGGGAGAACTGAAGCTTTCTTT.

This clone was seen a single time. This chain joins TRBV27 and TRBJ1-2; possibly TRBD1 for D (5 bases). The V end was cut by 0 bases, the J end by 10 bases, with 12 bases between. This CDR3 comprises 13 residues. Germline CDR1 is MNHEY and CDR2 is SMNVEV (reference sequence). The CDR3 region is CASSLSIREPYTF. Written as DNA, the CDR3 is TGTGCCAGCAGTTTATCGATCAGGGAACCCTACACCTTC.

This rearrangement joins TRBV25-1 to TRBJ1-3; TRBD1 matches 7 bases. This CDR3 region has 18 residues. J was trimmed by 1 base and V by 3 bases; bases with no gene match: 12. The germline CDR1 and CDR2 sequences are MGHDK and SYGVNS. CDR3 residues: CASSESRTGRGSGNTIYF. CDR3 DNA: TGTGCCAGCAGTGAGTCCCGGACAGGTCGAGGATCTGGAAACACCATATATTTT.

The rearrangement uses TRBV29-1 and TRBJ2-7; the D gene could be TRBD1 or TRBD2 (5 bases each). The germline V gene has CDR1 SQVTM and CDR2 ANQGSEA. The CDR3 totals 14 residues. Deletions cut 0 bases from V and 4 bases from J, with 13 bases between. The CDR3 nucleotides are TGCAGCGTTGAAGATCCGGGGCGTAGATACGAGCAGTACTTC. It yields the protein CSVEDPGRRYEQYF.

In regard to this clone: This sample also contains other DNA sequences that code for the same CDR3. The V gene is TRBV6-6, the J gene TRBJ2-2; TRBD1 matches 7 bases. CDR1 MNHNY and CDR2 SVGAGI come from the germline V gene (reference sequence). The CDR3 runs to 15 residues. J gave up 1 base and V 5 bases, and 4 bases lay outside the gene matches. The CDR3 coding sequence is TGTGCCAGCAGTCCGGGACAGAGGAACACCGGGGAGCTGTTTTTT. This sequence encodes CASSPGQRNTGELFF.

This chain joins TRBV30 and TRBJ1-6; tentatively, D is TRBD1 (5 bases). CDR1 GTSNPN and CDR2 SVGIG come from the germline V gene (reference sequence). V was trimmed by 0 bases and J by 7 bases, leaving 13 bases between them. The CDR3 loop spans 15 amino acids. The CDR3 loop is CAWSVVAGRNSPLHF. The CDR3 DNA reads TGTGCCTGGAGTGTAGTAGCAGGGAGAAATTCACCCCTCCACTTT.

This chain uses TRBV5-1 with TRBJ1-1, with D possibly TRBD1 on 6 matching bases. V lost 6 bases to trimming and J lost 0 bases, with 15 bases between them. The germline gives CDR1 SGHRS, CDR2 YFSETQ. The CDR3 loop spans 15 amino acids. The CDR3 DNA is TGCGCCAGCATGAGGTCGGCAGGGGTGAACACTGAAGCTTTCTTT. Translating it yields CASMRSAGVNTEAFF.

The chain links TRBV9 to TRBJ2-1, with D possibly being TRBD2 (6 bases). V lost 6 bases, J lost 2 bases, and 21 bases lay in between. Germline V gene data show CDR1 as SGDLS and CDR2 as YYNGEE. The CDR3 loop spans 17 amino acids. The CDR3 sequence is CASIRTLGRGAYNEQFF. CDR3 DNA: TGTGCCAGCATAAGAACACTCGGGAGAGGGGCCTACAATGAGCAGTTCTTC.

The chain combines TRBV7-9 with TRBJ1-2; D might be TRBD1 (6 bases). The CDR3 consists of 14 residues. CDR1 and CDR2 (germline): SEHNR, FQNEAQ (reference sequence). Trimming took off 2 bases at V and 4 bases at J, with 11 bases between the two ends. The CDR3 DNA follows: TGTGCCAGCAGCTTAACTCAGGGGACCTATGGCTACACCTTC. Protein: CASSLTQGTYGYTF.

This clone was picked up one time. The chain uses TRBV18 and TRBJ2-2; D possibly corresponds to TRBD2 (5 bases). CDR1 is KGHSH, CDR2 LQKENI, per germline. This CDR3 contains 16 residues. The V end lost 2 bases, the J end lost 1 base, and 11 bases lay between the germline ends. The CDR3 region is CASSPISALNTGELFF. The CDR3, as DNA: TGTGCCAGCTCACCAATTAGCGCCCTGAACACCGGGGAGCTGTTTTTT.

The V and J genes are TRBV15 and TRBJ1-1; D might be TRBD1 (5 bases). Trimming cost V 1 base and J 11 bases, with 11 bases left between them. This CDR3 has 12 residues. Germline assignment: CDR1 LNHNV and CDR2 YYDKDF (reference sequence). The DNA of the CDR3 is TGTGCCACCAGCAGAGGAACAGGCGGGGCTTTCTTT. Translation: CATSRGTGGAFF.

The chain couples TRBV7-9 to TRBJ2-1; 7 nucleotides match TRBD2. CDR3 length: 16 amino acids. The V gene end was trimmed by 1 base and the J gene end by 6 bases; junction bases not matched to a gene: 9. Germline-derived CDR1 and CDR2 are SEHNR and FQNEAQ (reference sequence). DNA for the CDR3: TGTGCCAGCAGCTTAGGGGGGGGACCTCGGAGCAATGAGCAGTTCTTC. Encoded protein: CASSLGGGPRSNEQFF.

This clone was found once. The CDR3 is CASTEQGGRLSYEQYF. The CDR3 bases are TGTGCCAGCACCGAACAAGGCGGACGGCTTTCCTACGAGCAGTACTTC. V gene TRBV28 combines with J gene TRBJ2-7; D is unclear. Deletions cut 7 bases from V and 1 base from J, with 20 bases between. This CDR3 is 16 amino acids long. The germline gives CDR1 MDHEN, CDR2 SYDVKM.

The J gene is TRBJ1-4, the V gene TRBV28, with 8 positions matching TRBD1. V lost 5 bases and J lost 1; bases outside the gene matches: 6. Germline V lookup: CDR1 MDHEN, CDR2 SYDVKM. The CDR3 runs to 16 residues. CDR3 coding DNA: TGTGCCAGCAGTCCAGGGGGCTTTCGAACTAATGAAAAACTGTTTTTT. It translates to CASSPGGFRTNEKLFF.